This T cell receptor (beta chain) originates from a study of T cell repertoires in cytomegalovirus infection. Study overall: Well-studied HLA-B-restricted CMV epitopes were used in the study alongside recently identified HLA-C-restricted ones. CMV infection together with matching HLA type was indicated by public TCR beta signatures. Study-level results: The response measured ex vivo was dominated by TCR beta clonotypes (HLA-C-restricted and CMV-specific). Cumulated frequencies of public TCR beta families served to identify carriers of CMV plus the relevant HLA.

This clonotype was observed a handful of times. Its antigen remains unknown. Each CDR3 protein gets one entry after TCRdb re-called the reads with MiXCR. The table has around 770,000 distinct CDR3 sequences, 25% to 30% seen once. V dropped 6 bases and J dropped 6; count of bases not matched to a gene: 10. Germline V CDR1 and CDR2: SNHLY, FYNNEI. This CDR3 contains 16 residues. The sample in question was cultured CD8+ T cells from PBMCs, obtained from culture after CMV antigen stimulation. This rearrangement joins TRBV2 to TRBJ2-1, with 11 bases identical to TRBD1. This receptor was obtained from a human donor in good health (CMV status not recorded). Some clones in this sample may be carry-over from other donors' samples. The CDR3 reads CASSSPGTGGPNEQFF. The CDR3 nucleotides read TGTGCCAGCAGCTCCCCCGGGACAGGGGGGCCCAATGAGCAGTTCTTC. The full variable domain, its missing parts supplied by reference TRBV2 and TRBJ2-1, is EPEVTQTPSHQVTQMGQEVILRCVPISNHLYFYWYRQILGQKVEFLVSFYNNEISEKSEIFDDQFSVERPDGSNFTLKIRSTKLEDSAMYFCASSSPGTGGPNEQFFGPGTRLTVL.